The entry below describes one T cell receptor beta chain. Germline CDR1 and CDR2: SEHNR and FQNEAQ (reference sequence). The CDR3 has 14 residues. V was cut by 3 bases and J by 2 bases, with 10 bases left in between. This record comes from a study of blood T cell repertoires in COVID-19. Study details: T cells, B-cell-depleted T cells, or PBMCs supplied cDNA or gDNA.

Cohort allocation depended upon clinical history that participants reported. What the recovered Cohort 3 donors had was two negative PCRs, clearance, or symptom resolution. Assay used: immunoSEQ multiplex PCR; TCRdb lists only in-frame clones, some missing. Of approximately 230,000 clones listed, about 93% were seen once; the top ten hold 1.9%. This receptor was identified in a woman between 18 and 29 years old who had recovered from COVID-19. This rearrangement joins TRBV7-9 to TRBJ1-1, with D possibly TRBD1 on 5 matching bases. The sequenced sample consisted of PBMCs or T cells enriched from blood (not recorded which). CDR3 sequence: CASSFSGFNTEAFF. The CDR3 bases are TGTGCCAGCAGCTTTTCAGGGTTCAACACTGAAGCTTTCTTT.